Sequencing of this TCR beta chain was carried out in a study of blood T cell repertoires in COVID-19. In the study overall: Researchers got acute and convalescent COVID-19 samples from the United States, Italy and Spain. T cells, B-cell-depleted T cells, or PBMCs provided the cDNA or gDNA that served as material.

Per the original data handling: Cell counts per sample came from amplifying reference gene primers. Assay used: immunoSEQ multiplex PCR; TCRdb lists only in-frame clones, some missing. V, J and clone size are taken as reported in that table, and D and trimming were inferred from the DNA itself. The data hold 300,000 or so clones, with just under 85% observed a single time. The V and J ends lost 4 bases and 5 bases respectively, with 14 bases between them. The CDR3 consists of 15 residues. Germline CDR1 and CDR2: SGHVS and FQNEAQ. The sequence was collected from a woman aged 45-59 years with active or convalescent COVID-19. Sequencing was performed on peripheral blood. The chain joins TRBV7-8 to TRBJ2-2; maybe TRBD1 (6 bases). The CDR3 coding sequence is TGTGCCAGCAGCTCGAACACAGGGTTTACCGGGGAGCTGTTTTTT. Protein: CASSSNTGFTGELFF.